In its sample, the clone carrying this TCR beta chain was seen many times. Its specificity is not known. This entry is derived from a study of T cells in Graves' hyperthyroidism and ophthalmopathy. A NOSPECS grade of at least 4, a Clinical Activity Score of at least 3 and duration under 3 months were recorded in ophthalmopathy patients. Patients showing uncontrolled infection, other autoimmune disease, pregnancy or lactation were ineligible. Study-wide results and limits: Ophthalmopathy was model-predicted a median around seven months pre-onset. The authors' 13 V-J model separated ophthalmopathy from stable hyperthyroidism.

This CDR3 has 13 residues. The ends were cut back, 10 bases at V and 0 bases at J, with 10 bases in the middle. Germline CDR1 is SGHVS and CDR2 is FQNEAQ. TCR beta CDR3 regions were amplified from RNA. The HTBI set primed first-round TCR CDR3 RT-PCR. TCRdb itself ran the multiplex PCR reads through MiXCR, one entry per CDR3 protein. Of 410,000 or so distinct CDR3 sequences in the sample, roughly 14% were seen once. Sequencing input: blood. The chain links TRBV7-8 to TRBJ2-1; D possibly corresponds to TRBD2 (5 bases). The receptor comes from a man aged 18 to 35 with Graves' ophthalmopathy. The CDR3 coding sequence is TGTGCCACAAAACGGGGCTCCTACAATGAGCAGTTCTTC. Protein product: CATKRGSYNEQFF.